A single sample is the source of the 14 T cell receptor beta chains below, sequenced in a study of cytomegalovirus exposure and HLA in healthy donors. The PCR used 60 Vbeta and 13 Jbeta primers. TCRdb's table, derived via immunoSEQ multiplex PCR, lists solely in-frame clones and lacks some. Of roughly 150,000 clones detected, around 77% appear once; the ten largest clones hold less than 2.5%. The sequencing input was PBMCs. The source of these receptors is a man aged 50 to 59 in good health and CMV-seropositive.

This clone was counted a single time. CDR3: CASRLAGGPHNEQFF. The CDR3 bases are TGTGCCAGCCGACTAGCGGGGGGGCCCCACAATGAGCAGTTCTTC. This chain joins TRBV6-4 and TRBJ2-1; 14 bases agree with TRBD2. This CDR3 region has 15 residues. CDR1 is MRHNA and CDR2 is SNTAGT in the germline V gene. V gave up 8 bases and J gave up 5 bases; unmatched junction bases: 5.

V usage is TRBV18 and J usage is TRBJ1-2; the D is unclear. Germline loops: CDR1 KGHSH, CDR2 LQKENI. With 2 bases removed from V and 6 bases from J, the gap between germline ends came to 10 bases. The CDR3 is made up of 13 amino acids. The CDR3 coding sequence is TGTGCCAGCTCACCAGGGAGGACGGATGGCTACACCTTC. As protein: CASSPGRTDGYTF.

The rearrangement links TRBV9 to TRBJ1-4, with D unclear. CDR1 is SGDLS, CDR2 YYNGEE, per germline. This CDR3 contains 14 residues. Trimming removed 2 bases from V and 7 bases from J, with 12 bases in between. CDR3 protein: CASSVPGIGEKLFF. CDR3 sequence (DNA): TGTGCCAGCAGCGTGCCGGGGATAGGTGAAAAACTGTTTTTT.

The chain joins TRBV5-4 to TRBJ2-5; TRBD2 matches at 13 bases. The CDR3 is 17 amino acids. CDR1 and CDR2 (germline): SGHNT, YYREEE (reference sequence). The V segment lost 4 bases and the J segment 1 base; nucleotides outside the gene matches: 7. The chain's CDR3 is CASSPGGLAGSQETQYF. DNA of the CDR3: TGTGCCAGCAGCCCGGGGGGACTAGCGGGGTCCCAAGAGACCCAGTACTTC.

This rearrangement joins TRBV18 to TRBJ1-4; 8 bases line up with TRBD1. Trimming took 3 bases from V and 8 from J; bases not matched to a gene: 2. Germline assignment: CDR1 KGHSH and CDR2 LQKENI. CDR3 length: 13 residues. CDR3 bases: TGTGCCAGCTCACCGCGACAGGGGGAAAAACTGTTTTTT. As protein: CASSPRQGEKLFF.

The V gene is TRBV7-2, the J gene TRBJ2-7; tentative D call: TRBD1 (5 bases). Germline CDR1 reads SGHTA; CDR2 reads FQGNSA. V was trimmed by 5 bases and J by 0 bases, leaving 11 bases between them. This CDR3 contains 14 residues. The DNA for the CDR3 is TGTGCCAGCAGCCCGCAGACAGCCTCCTACGAGCAGTACTTC. Protein: CASSPQTASYEQYF.

The chain has TRBV7-9 and TRBJ2-7, with D tentatively TRBD1 (5 bases). The CDR3 is made up of 14 amino acids. Germline V gene data show CDR1 as SEHNR and CDR2 as FQNEAQ (reference sequence). The germline V and J ends were trimmed by 2 bases and 2 bases, with 10 bases remaining between them. The DNA for the CDR3 is TGTGCCAGCAGCTTAAGGGGTCTCACCTACGAGCAGTACTTC. This codes for CASSLRGLTYEQYF. The complete variable domain, with remaining parts taken from reference TRBV7-9 and TRBJ2-7, reads DTGVSQNPRHKITKRGQNVTFRCDPISEHNRLYWYRQTLGQGPEFLTYFQNEAQLEKSRLLSDRFSAERPKGSFSTLEIQRTEQGDSAMYLCASSLRGLTYEQYFGPGTRLTVT.

This clone has more than one count but fewer than ten. This chain joins TRBV11-3 and TRBJ2-7; TRBD1 aligns across 9 bases. Unmatched junction bases numbered 7, after V lost 4 bases and J lost 6 bases. This CDR3 has 14 amino acids. Germline CDR1 and CDR2: SGHNT and YENEEA. CDR3 protein: CASSSGTGSGEQYF. CDR3 DNA: TGTGCCAGCAGCTCGGGGACAGGGAGCGGCGAGCAGTACTTC.

J is TRBJ1-2 and V is TRBV5-4; TRBD1 aligns across 9 bases. The CDR3 is 15 amino acids. The V segment lost 5 bases and the J segment 6 bases; nucleotides outside the gene matches: 11. CDR1 is SGHNT, CDR2 YYREEE, per germline (reference sequence). The CDR3 loop reads CASSTNRGQENGYTF. In nucleotides, the CDR3 is TGTGCCAGCAGTACCAACAGGGGGCAAGAAAATGGCTACACCTTC.

Turning to this clone: Different DNA sequences within this sample yield the same CDR3. The rearrangement links TRBV7-2 to TRBJ2-2; D is ambiguous. Trimming removed 4 bases from V and 3 bases from J, with 3 bases in between. Germline-derived CDR1 and CDR2 are SGHTA and FQGNSA. CDR3 length equals 12 residues. The DNA for the CDR3 is TGTGCCAGCAGCTCCTACACCGGGGAGCTGTTTTTT. It yields the protein CASSSYTGELFF.

This chain connects TRBV27 to TRBJ1-5; 8 bases are shared with TRBD1. The CDR3 loop spans 14 amino acids. V was clipped by 3 bases and J by 4 bases; unmatched bases: 2. Germline CDR1 is MNHEY and CDR2 is SMNVEV (reference sequence). The CDR3 is CASSFGTGNQPQHF. Here the CDR3 DNA reads TGTGCCAGCAGTTTCGGGACAGGAAATCAGCCCCAGCATTTT.

V and J are TRBV19 and TRBJ2-7, with 8 bases lining up with TRBD1. Unmatched junction bases numbered 9, after V lost 4 bases and J lost 7 bases. Germline lookup yields CDR1 LNHDA and CDR2 SQIVND (reference sequence). CDR3 length equals 14 residues. The CDR3 region has the DNA TGTGCCAGTAGTACCCAGGGGGCACGGAGTGAGCAGTACTTC. As protein: CASSTQGARSEQYF.

J is TRBJ1-1 and V is TRBV29-1, with 9 nucleotides matching TRBD1. Trimming removed 7 bases from V and 1 base from J; junction bases left unmatched: 4. This CDR3 comprises 13 residues. The V gene's germline CDR1 is SQVTM and CDR2 ANQGSEA. As DNA, the CDR3 is TGCAGCGGGGGGGACAGGGCGAACACTGAAGCTTTCTTT. Its translation is CSGGDRANTEAFF.

To note about this clone: The sample has other DNA sequences that encode this CDR3 too. The rearrangement uses TRBV28 and TRBJ1-2; tentative D call: TRBD1 (6 bases). Trimming left V 4 bases short and J 2 bases short, with 8 bases between. Germline CDR1 and CDR2: MDHEN and SYDVKM. There are 13 residues in the CDR3. The CDR3: CASSSGQNYGYTF. The CDR3 DNA sequence: TGTGCCAGCAGTTCGGGACAAAACTATGGCTACACCTTC.